This is a list of T cell receptor beta chains from one sample in a study of regulatory T cells in long-lasting Graves disease. TCRdb re-derived calls from the multiplex PCR reads in MiXCR, one entry per CDR3 protein. The sample lists around 320,000 distinct CDR3 sequences; roughly a sixth were seen once. The data also belong to a second study, concerning T cells in Graves' hyperthyroidism and ophthalmopathy.

The sample in question was peripheral blood mononuclear cells (PBMCs), obtained at new diagnosis, from a patient treated with antithyroid drugs. These receptors were obtained from a middle-aged man with Graves disease. Each CDR3 is given with its conserved first and last residue. D genes are given only for firm matches. Clone size is not always given. Where it is, it says once, few, many or a class for expanded clones.

D gene | J gene | V gene | clone size | CDR3 protein | CDR3 DNA
TRBD1 | TRBJ2-7 | TRBV5-4 | many | CASSQPGQTYEQYF | TGTGCCAGCAGCCAACCGGGACAGACCTACGAGCAGTACTTC
NA | TRBJ1-1 | TRBV28 | NA | CASSSSSLGPLGNTEAFF | TGTGCCAGCAGTTCCTCCTCCCTTGGTCCCCTCGGAAACACTGAAGCTTTCTTT
TRBD1 | TRBJ2-5 | TRBV5-1 | many | CASSLYRGPVQETQYF | TGCGCCAGCAGCTTGTATAGGGGGCCGGTCCAAGAGACCCAGTACTTC
NA | TRBJ1-1 | TRBV6-1 | NA | CASYGQMNTEAFF | TGTGCCAGCTACGGACAGATGAACACTGAAGCTTTCTTT
TRBD1 | TRBJ1-2 | TRBV5-5 | NA | CASSLHPGGTNYGYTF | TGTGCCAGCAGCTTGCATCCAGGGGGCACTAACTATGGCTACACCTTC
NA | TRBJ1-1 | TRBV7-3 | NA | CASSLRGDNTEAFF | TGTGCCAGCAGCTTAAGGGGGGACAACACTGAAGCTTTCTTC
NA | TRBJ2-3 | TRBV15 | few | CATSRVGGGANTDTQYF | TGTGCCACCAGCAGAGTAGGAGGGGGCGCAAACACAGATACGCAGTATTTT
TRBD2 | TRBJ2-5 | TRBV28 | many | CASSFMAGLAGQETQYF | TGTGCCAGCAGCTTTATGGCCGGTCTAGCGGGACAAGAGACCCAGTACTTC
NA | TRBJ1-4 | TRBV4-1 | NA | CASSLREKNEKLFF | TGCGCCAGCAGTCTCAGGGAGAAGAATGAAAAACTGTTTTTT
NA | TRBJ2-7 | TRBV6-9 | many | CASSETAYEQYF | TGCGCCAGCAGTGAGACGGCCTACGAGCAGTACTTC
TRBD1 | TRBJ1-1 | TRBV5-5 | many | CASSLETGGTEAFF | TGTGCCAGCAGCTTAGAAACAGGGGGCACTGAAGCTTTCTTT
TRBD1 | TRBJ1-6 | TRBV18 | many | CASSLQQGGNNSPLHF | TGTGCCAGCTCACTACAACAGGGGGGGAATAATTCACCCCTCCACTTT
NA | TRBJ2-1 | TRBV24-1 | NA | CATSTVGAYNEQFF | TGTGCCACCAGCACCGTCGGAGCTTACAATGAGCAGTTCTTC
TRBD1 | TRBJ1-1 | TRBV20-1 | many | CSAPPGQGRNTEAFF | TGCAGTGCTCCGCCGGGACAGGGACGAAACACTGAAGCTTTCTTT
NA | TRBJ2-5 | TRBV5-5 | many | CASSFGGDGETQYF | TGTGCCAGCAGCTTCGGGGGAGATGGGGAGACCCAGTACTTC
NA | TRBJ1-2 | TRBV7-3 | many | CASSLGPDYGYTF | TGTGCCAGCAGCTTAGGACCAGACTATGGCTACACCTTC
TRBD1 | TRBJ2-7 | TRBV6-1 | many | CASRGQGRTYEQYF | TGTGCCAGCAGGGGACAGGGGCGTACATACGAGCAGTACTTC
TRBD1 | TRBJ1-4 | TRBV5-1 | NA | CASGQGYGATNEKLFF | TGCGCCAGCGGACAGGGTTACGGGGCAACTAATGAAAAACTGTTTTTT
TRBD2 | TRBJ2-5 | TRBV7-9 | many | CASSSIAGGFQETQYF | TGTGCCAGCAGCTCCATAGCGGGGGGTTTCCAAGAGACCCAGTACTTC
NA | TRBJ2-7 | TRBV11-2 | many | CASSLSLGYEQYF | TGTGCCAGCAGTCTATCACTGGGCTACGAGCAGTACTTC
TRBD1 | TRBJ2-4 | TRBV4-3 | NA | CASSQGQGAENIQYF | TGCGCCAGCAGCCAAGGACAGGGGGCCGAAAACATTCAGTACTTC
NA | TRBJ2-2 | TRBV12-3/TRBV12-4 | NA | CASSPALKGNTGELFF | TGTGCCAGCAGCCCTGCACTGAAGGGGAATACCGGGGAGCTGTTTTTT
TRBD1 | TRBJ2-7 | TRBV6-1 | many | CASSTRDRGSYEQYF | TGTGCCAGCAGTACCCGGGACAGGGGATCCTACGAGCAGTACTTC
TRBD1 | TRBJ2-7 | TRBV5-1 | NA | CASSLMSGTGVGEQYF | TGCGCCAGCAGCTTGATGTCCGGGACAGGGGTCGGCGAGCAGTACTTC
NA | TRBJ2-4 | TRBV19 | once | CASSPTLRSAKNIQYF | TGTGCCAGTAGTCCGACACTCAGATCAGCCAAAAACATTCAGTACTTC
NA | TRBJ2-7 | TRBV5-5 | NA | CASSLLLYEQYF | TGTGCCAGCAGCTTGTTGCTATACGAGCAGTACTTC
NA | TRBJ2-7 | TRBV6-2/TRBV6-3 | many | CASSYGSRKNEQYF | TGTGCCAGCAGTTACGGGTCGCGAAAGAACGAGCAGTACTTC
NA | TRBJ2-3 | TRBV9 | many | CASSLGFTDTQYF | TGTGCCAGCAGCTTAGGGTTCACAGATACGCAGTATTTT
NA | TRBJ2-6 | TRBV6-1 | NA | CASSDRKTGANVLTF | TGTGCCAGCAGTGACCGAAAAACTGGGGCCAACGTCCTGACTTTC
NA | TRBJ1-2 | TRBV2 | NA | CASSEGRGSGGYTF | TGTGCCAGCAGTGAGGGCAGGGGCAGTGGTGGCTACACCTTC
TRBD1 | TRBJ2-3 | TRBV5-1 | many | CASSPGTGGSADTQYF | TGCGCCAGCAGCCCTGGGACAGGGGGATCCGCAGATACGCAGTATTTT
TRBD1 | TRBJ2-2 | TRBV7-3 | many | CASSLTGQGARSTGELFF | TGTGCCAGCAGCTTAACGGGGCAGGGGGCGCGGAGCACCGGGGAGCTGTTTTTT
NA | TRBJ1-4 | TRBV6-1 | few | CATRGGGVEKLFF | TGTGCCACCCGGGGCGGAGGAGTTGAAAAACTGTTTTTT
NA | TRBJ2-1 | TRBV7-9 | NA | CASSLAMIRDDEQFF | TGTGCCAGCAGCTTAGCAATGATCCGTGACGATGAGCAGTTCTTC
NA | TRBJ1-3 | TRBV6-1 | few | CASKRLGDGNTIYF | TGTGCCAGCAAAAGGCTCGGGGATGGAAACACCATATATTTT
NA | TRBJ2-2 | TRBV15 | few | CATSRDGGTGELFF | TGTGCCACCAGCAGAGATGGGGGGACCGGGGAGCTGTTTTTT
NA | TRBJ2-6 | TRBV27 | NA | CASSWAASGANVLTF | TGTGCCAGCAGTTGGGCAGCCTCTGGGGCCAACGTCCTGACTTTC
NA | TRBJ1-1 | TRBV19 | few | CARAPEAFF | TGTGCCAGGGCCCCTGAAGCTTTCTTT
TRBD2 | TRBJ2-3 | TRBV12-3/TRBV12-4 | NA | CASSFGLAGGSNTQYF | TGTGCCAGCAGTTTCGGACTAGCGGGAGGGAGCAATACGCAGTATTTT
NA | TRBJ2-2 | TRBV20-1 | many | CSAAPDLNTGELFF | TGCAGTGCTGCCCCAGACCTTAACACCGGGGAGCTGTTTTTT
NA | TRBJ2-2 | TRBV5-1 | many | CASSPGGGTGELFF | TGCGCCAGCAGCCCCGGGGGCGGGACCGGGGAGCTGTTTTTT
TRBD1 | TRBJ2-7 | TRBV29-1 | few | CSVEPGQGYEQYF | TGCAGCGTTGAACCGGGACAGGGCTACGAGCAGTACTTC
NA | TRBJ2-1 | TRBV28 | few | CASRPQGDSVYNEQFF | TGTGCCAGCAGACCCCAGGGGGACTCGGTCTACAATGAGCAGTTCTTC
TRBD2 | TRBJ2-5 | TRBV4-2 | NA | CASSRNRLAEETQYF | TGTGCCAGCAGCCGGAACCGACTAGCCGAGGAGACCCAGTACTTC
TRBD1 | TRBJ2-7 | TRBV13 | many | CASSPGQGRSVEQYF | TGTGCCAGCAGCCCGGGACAGGGGAGGTCCGTCGAGCAGTACTTC
TRBD1 | TRBJ1-6 | TRBV28 | many | CASRGDRGSSPLHF | TGTGCCAGCAGGGGGGACAGGGGGAGTTCACCCCTCCACTTT
TRBD2 | TRBJ2-5 | TRBV20-1 | NA | CSVTQGGGAWQETQYF | TGCAGTGTTACCCAAGGCGGGGGGGCCTGGCAAGAGACCCAGTACTTC
NA | TRBJ1-5 | TRBV6-2/TRBV6-3 | few | CASSWDYSNQPQHF | TGTGCCAGCAGTTGGGATTATAGCAATCAGCCCCAGCATTTT